Reported below is one T cell receptor (beta chain). The data derive from a study of blood T cell repertoires in COVID-19. Overall study: Samples came from the United States, Italy and Spain, spanning acute and convalescent COVID-19. PBMCs, B-cell-depleted T cells, or T cells provided the cDNA or gDNA that made up the material.

The CDR3 has 17 residues. In germline, CDR1 is LNHNV, CDR2 YYDKDF (reference sequence). V was pared by 0 bases and J by 3 bases, with 17 bases between. Original analysis: Estimates of nucleated cell counts were drawn from the amplification of reference gene primers. Repertoires were generated with immunoSEQ multiplex PCR, while TCRdb's copy carries only in-frame clones and drops some. That table supplies the V and J calls and clone size; D and trimming were determined from the DNA. The table lists around 260,000 clones, around 89% of them singletons. This sequence was found in a man aged 30-40 years with acute or convalescent COVID-19. V usage is TRBV15 and J usage is TRBJ2-5, with D perhaps matching TRBD2 (5 bases). The sample was peripheral blood. As DNA, the CDR3 is TGTGCCACCAGCAGAGATCTCCGGGGAAATCCGGAAGAGACCCAGTACTTC. Its protein is CATSRDLRGNPEETQYF.